The text below deals with one TCR beta chain. Its antigen remains unknown. This sample is drawn from a study of T cell responses to AZD1222 COVID-19 vaccine. General study results and limits: The donor cohort was predominantly white British with a female majority, and clonal diversity may have been underestimated.

Clones were read by immunoSEQ multiplex PCR, and TCRdb kept only the in-frame ones, dropping some. The sample holds over 45,000 clones, around three quarters seen once. The receptor was derived from an adult in good health. Sequenced material: peripheral blood, taken on day 0 of AZD1222 vaccination.

The CDR3 coding sequence is TGTGCCAGCACACCAGCCGGGGGCCAAGAGACCCAGTACTTC. Amino acids: CASTPAGGQETQYF. The rearrangement joins TRBV5-4 to TRBJ2-5; TRBD2 might be the D (6 bases). In germline, CDR1 is SGHNT, CDR2 YYREEE (reference sequence). Trimming took off 6 bases at V and 1 base at J, with 13 bases between the two ends. This CDR3 contains 14 residues.